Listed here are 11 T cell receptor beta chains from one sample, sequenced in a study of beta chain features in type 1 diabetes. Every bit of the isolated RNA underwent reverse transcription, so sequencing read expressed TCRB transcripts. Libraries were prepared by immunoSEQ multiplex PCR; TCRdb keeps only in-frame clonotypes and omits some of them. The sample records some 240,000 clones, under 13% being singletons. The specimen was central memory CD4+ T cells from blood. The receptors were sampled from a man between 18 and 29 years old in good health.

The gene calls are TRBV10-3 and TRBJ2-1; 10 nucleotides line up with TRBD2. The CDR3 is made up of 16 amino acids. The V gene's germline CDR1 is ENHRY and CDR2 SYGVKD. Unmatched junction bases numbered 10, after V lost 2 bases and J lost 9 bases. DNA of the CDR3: TGTGCCATCAGTGAGGGACTAGCGGATGTCGAGTGTGAGCAGTTCTTC. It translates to CAISEGLADVECEQFF.

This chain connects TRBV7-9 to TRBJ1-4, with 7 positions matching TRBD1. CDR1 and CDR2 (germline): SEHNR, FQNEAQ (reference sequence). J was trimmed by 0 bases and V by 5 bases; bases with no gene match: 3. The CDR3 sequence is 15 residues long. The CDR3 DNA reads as TGTGCCAGCAGCGCCGGACAGGCAACTAATGAAAAACTGTTTTTT. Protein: CASSAGQATNEKLFF.

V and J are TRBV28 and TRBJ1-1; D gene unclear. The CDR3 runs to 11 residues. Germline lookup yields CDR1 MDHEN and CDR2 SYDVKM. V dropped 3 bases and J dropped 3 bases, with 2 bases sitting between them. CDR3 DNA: TGTGCCAGCAGTTTGGACACTGAAGCTTTCTTT. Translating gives CASSLDTEAFF.

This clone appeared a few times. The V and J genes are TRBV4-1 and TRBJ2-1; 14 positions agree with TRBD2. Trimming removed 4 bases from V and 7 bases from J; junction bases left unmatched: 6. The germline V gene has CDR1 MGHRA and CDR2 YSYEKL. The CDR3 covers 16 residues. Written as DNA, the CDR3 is TGCGCCAGCAGCCCCCAAGGGACTAGCGGGAGAAATGAGCAGTTCTTC. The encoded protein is CASSPQGTSGRNEQFF.

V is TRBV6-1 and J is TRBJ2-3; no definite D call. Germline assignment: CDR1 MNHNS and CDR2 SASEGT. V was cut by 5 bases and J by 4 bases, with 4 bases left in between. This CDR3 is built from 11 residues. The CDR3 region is CASSLPDTQYF. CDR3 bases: TGTGCCAGCAGTCTTCCAGATACGCAGTATTTT.

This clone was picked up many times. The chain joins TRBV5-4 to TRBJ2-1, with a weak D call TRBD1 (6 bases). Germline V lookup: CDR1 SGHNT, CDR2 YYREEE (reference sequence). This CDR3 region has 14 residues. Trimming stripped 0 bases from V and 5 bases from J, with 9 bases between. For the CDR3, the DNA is TGTGCCAGCAGCTTGGTTAACAGGGACAATGAGCAGTTCTTC. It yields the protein CASSLVNRDNEQFF.

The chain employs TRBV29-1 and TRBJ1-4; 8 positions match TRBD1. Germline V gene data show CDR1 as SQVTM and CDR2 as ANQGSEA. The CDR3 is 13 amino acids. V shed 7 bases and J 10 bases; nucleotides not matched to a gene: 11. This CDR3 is CSAQLSQGGKLFF. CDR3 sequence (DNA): TGCAGCGCTCAACTTTCACAGGGGGGAAAACTGTTTTTT.

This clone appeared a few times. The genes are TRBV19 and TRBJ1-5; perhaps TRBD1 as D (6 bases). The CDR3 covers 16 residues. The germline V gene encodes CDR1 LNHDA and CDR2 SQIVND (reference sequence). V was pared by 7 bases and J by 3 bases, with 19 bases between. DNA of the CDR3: TGTGCCAGTACGAAAGGACGGGACACCATCAATCAGCCCCAGCATTTT. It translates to CASTKGRDTINQPQHF. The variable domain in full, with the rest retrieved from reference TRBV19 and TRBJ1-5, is DGGITQSPKYLFRKEGQNVTLSCEQNLNHDAMYWYRQDPGQGLRLIYYSQIVNDFQKGDIAEGYSVSREKKESFPLTVTSAQKNPTAFYLCASTKGRDTINQPQHFGDGTRLSIL.

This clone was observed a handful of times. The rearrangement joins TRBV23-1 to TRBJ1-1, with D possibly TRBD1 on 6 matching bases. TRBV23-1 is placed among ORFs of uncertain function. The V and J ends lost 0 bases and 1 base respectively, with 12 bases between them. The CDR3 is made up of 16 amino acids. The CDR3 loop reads CASSQSGGQGNTEAFF. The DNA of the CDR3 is TGCGCCAGCAGTCAATCTGGGGGGCAGGGGAACACTGAAGCTTTCTTT.

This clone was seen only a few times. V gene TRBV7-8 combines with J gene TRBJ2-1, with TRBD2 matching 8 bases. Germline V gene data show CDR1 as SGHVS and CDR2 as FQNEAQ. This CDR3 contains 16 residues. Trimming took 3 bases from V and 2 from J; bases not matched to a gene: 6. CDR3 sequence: CASSFGGGPAYNEQFF. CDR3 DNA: TGTGCCAGCAGCTTCGGCGGGGGGCCAGCCTACAATGAGCAGTTCTTC.

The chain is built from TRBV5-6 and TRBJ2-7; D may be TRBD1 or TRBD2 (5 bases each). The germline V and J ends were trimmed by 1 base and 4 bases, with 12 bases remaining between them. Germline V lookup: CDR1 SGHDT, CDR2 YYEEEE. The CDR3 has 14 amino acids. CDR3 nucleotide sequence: TGTGCCAGCAGCTTGCGGGGCCCTGGGTACGAGCAGTACTTC. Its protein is CASSLRGPGYEQYF.